The T cell receptor beta chain described here comes from a study of T cell responses to AZD1222 COVID-19 vaccine. The repertoire was sequenced with immunoSEQ multiplex PCR; TCRdb's copy has only in-frame clones and lacks some. Of 20,000 to 25,000 clones listed, about nine tenths are singletons. V was clipped by 5 bases and J by 5 bases, with 15 bases between them. This CDR3 contains 14 residues. The V gene's germline CDR1 is SGHAT and CDR2 FQNNGV. The study's findings and limits: AZD1222 recipients seropositive at baseline numbered only 5 to 7. There were vaccine-associated CD4 TCRs across spike, dominant at 160-218 and 743-854. Spike-specific TCR breadth rose after two AZD1222 doses, and depth rose as well.

As for this clone: Antigen unknown.

This sequence was found in an adult who received the AZD1222 COVID-19 vaccine. The sequencing used peripheral blood, collected 28 days after the second AZD1222 dose. The J gene is TRBJ1-2, the V gene TRBV11-2; D gene ambiguous. The CDR3 DNA sequence: TGTGCCAGCAGCAGTTCCGACGGTCTATATGGCTACACCTTC. Translating gives CASSSSDGLYGYTF.